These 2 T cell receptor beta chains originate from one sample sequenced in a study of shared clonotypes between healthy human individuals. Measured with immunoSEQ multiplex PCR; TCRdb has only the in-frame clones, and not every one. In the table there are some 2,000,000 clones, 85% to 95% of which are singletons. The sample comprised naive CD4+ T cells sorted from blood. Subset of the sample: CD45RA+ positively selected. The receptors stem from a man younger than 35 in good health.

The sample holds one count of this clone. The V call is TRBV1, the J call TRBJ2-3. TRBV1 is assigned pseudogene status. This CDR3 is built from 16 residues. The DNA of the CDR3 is TGCACCAGCAGCCGCCCGGAGGGGGGCCGGGGAGATACGCAGTATTTT. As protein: CTSSRPEGGRGDTQYF.

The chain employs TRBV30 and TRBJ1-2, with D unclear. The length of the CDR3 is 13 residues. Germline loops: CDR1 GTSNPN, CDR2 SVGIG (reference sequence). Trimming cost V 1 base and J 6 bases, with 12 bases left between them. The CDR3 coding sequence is TGTGCCTGGAGTGGGCGAAGGCTGGATGGCTACACCTTC. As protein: CAWSGRRLDGYTF.